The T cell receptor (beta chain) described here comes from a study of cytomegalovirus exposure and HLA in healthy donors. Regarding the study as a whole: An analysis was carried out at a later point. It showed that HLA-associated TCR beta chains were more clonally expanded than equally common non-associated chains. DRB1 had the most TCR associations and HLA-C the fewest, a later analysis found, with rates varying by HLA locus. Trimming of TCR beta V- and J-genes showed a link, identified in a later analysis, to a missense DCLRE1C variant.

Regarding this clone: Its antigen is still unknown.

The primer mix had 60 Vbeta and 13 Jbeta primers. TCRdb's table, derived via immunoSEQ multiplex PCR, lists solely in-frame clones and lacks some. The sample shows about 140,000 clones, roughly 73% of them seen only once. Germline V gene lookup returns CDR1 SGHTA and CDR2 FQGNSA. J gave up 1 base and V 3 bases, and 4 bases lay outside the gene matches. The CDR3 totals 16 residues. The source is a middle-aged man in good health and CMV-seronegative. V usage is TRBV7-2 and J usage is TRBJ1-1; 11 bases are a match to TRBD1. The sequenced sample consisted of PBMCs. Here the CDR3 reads CASSLDRGLTNTEAFF. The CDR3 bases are TGTGCCAGCAGCTTGGACAGGGGGCTTACGAACACTGAAGCTTTCTTT.